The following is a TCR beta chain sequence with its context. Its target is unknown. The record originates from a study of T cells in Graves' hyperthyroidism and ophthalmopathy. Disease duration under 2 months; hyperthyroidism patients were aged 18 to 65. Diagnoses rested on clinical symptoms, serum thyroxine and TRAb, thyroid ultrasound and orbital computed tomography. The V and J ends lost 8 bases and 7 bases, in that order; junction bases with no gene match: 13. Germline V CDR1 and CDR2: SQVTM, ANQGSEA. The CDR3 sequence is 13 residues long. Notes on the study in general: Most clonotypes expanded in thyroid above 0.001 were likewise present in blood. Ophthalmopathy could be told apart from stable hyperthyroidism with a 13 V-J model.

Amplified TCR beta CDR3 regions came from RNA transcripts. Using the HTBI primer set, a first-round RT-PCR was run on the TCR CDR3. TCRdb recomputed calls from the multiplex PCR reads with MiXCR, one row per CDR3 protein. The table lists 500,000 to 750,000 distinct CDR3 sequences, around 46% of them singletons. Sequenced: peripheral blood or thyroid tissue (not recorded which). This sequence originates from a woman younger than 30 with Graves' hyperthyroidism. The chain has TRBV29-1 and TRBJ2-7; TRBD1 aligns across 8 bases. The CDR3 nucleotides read TGCAGCAGTTACCTGGACAGGGAAGATGAGCAGTACTTC. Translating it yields CSSYLDREDEQYF.